Below, one T cell receptor (beta chain) is given with its context. Its cognate antigen is unknown. An end of the junction differs from the germline gene, which may be a read error. Germline CDR1 and CDR2: WSHSY and SAAADI. This CDR3 spans 14 amino acids. This sample was included in a study of T cell repertoires in cytomegalovirus infection. Study details: Based on public TCR beta signatures, there were indications of CMV infection and of a matching HLA type.

One entry per CDR3 protein, called by TCRdb with MiXCR from the reads. In the table there are approximately 750,000 distinct CDR3 sequences, roughly 36% of which are singletons. Study-wide results and limits: Based on cumulative public TCR beta family frequency, carriers of CMV plus the relevant HLA were identified. What dominated the ex vivo response were HLA-C-restricted CMV-specific TCR beta clonotypes.

Sequences were obtained from PBMCs. The chain joins TRBV10-2 to TRBJ2-1; D perhaps matches TRBD1 (5 bases). The clonotype originates from a human donor in good health (CMV status not recorded). Some clones in this sample may be carry-over from other donors' samples. DNA of the CDR3: TGCGCCAGCAGCTCGGACACCACCTACGATGAGCAGTTCTTC. As protein: CASSSDTTYDEQFF.